This T cell receptor (beta chain) was documented in a study of blood T cell repertoires in COVID-19. Study-level information: The cDNA or gDNA used as material had been derived from T cells, B-cell-depleted T cells, or PBMCs.

Authors' processing steps: Amplifying reference gene primers gave estimates of nucleated cell counts. The data were produced by immunoSEQ multiplex PCR, yet TCRdb's version contains in-frame clones alone and is incomplete. The V and J calls and clone size come from that table; D and trimming were worked out from the DNA. The repertoire consists of some 380,000 clones, with approximately 88% occurring once and the leading ten covering 2% to 2.5%. This CDR3 has 15 residues. V shed 1 base and J shed 1 base, with 9 bases lying between them. CDR1 SGHVS and CDR2 FQNEAQ come from the germline V gene. Participant-given clinical history determined each cohort assignment.

The TCR sequence derives from a woman aged 40-49 years with acute COVID-19. The chain uses TRBV7-8 and TRBJ2-3; possible D gene TRBD2, 5 bases. The source material was PBMCs or T cells enriched from blood (not recorded which). CDR3 residues: CASSLGGYRTDTQYF. The DNA for the CDR3 is TGTGCCAGCAGCTTAGGAGGGTACCGCACAGATACGCAGTATTTT. Filled out from reference TRBV7-8 and TRBJ2-3, the complete variable domain reads GAGVSQSPRYKVAKRGQDVALRCDPISGHVSLFWYQQALGQGPEFLTYFQNEAQLDKSGLPSDRFFAERPEGSVSTLKIQRTQQEDSAVYLCASSLGGYRTDTQYFGPGTRLTVL.